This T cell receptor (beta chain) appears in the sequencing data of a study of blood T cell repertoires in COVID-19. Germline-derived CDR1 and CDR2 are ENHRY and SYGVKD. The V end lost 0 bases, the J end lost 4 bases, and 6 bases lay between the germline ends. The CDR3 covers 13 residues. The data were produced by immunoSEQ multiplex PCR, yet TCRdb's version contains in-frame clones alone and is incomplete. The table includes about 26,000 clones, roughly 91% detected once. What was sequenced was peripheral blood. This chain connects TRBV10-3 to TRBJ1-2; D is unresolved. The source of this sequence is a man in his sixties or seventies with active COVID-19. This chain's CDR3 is CAISESLSYGYTF. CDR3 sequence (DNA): TGTGCCATCAGTGAGTCGCTGAGCTATGGCTACACCTTC.